Sequencing of this TCR beta chain was carried out in a study of blood T cell repertoires in COVID-19. Background on the study: Sources were T cells, B-cell-depleted T cells, or PBMCs; the material itself was cDNA or gDNA.

Libraries were prepared by immunoSEQ multiplex PCR; TCRdb keeps only in-frame clonotypes and omits some of them. The sample yields just under 95,000 clones, about 78% seen once. Per the germline V gene, CDR1 is ENHRY and CDR2 is SYGVKD. V dropped 6 bases and J dropped 9; count of bases not matched to a gene: 4. The CDR3 has 13 amino acids. Sequencing input: peripheral blood. The source of this sequence is a man aged 50 or older who had recovered from COVID-19. The chain recombines TRBV10-3 with TRBJ1-6; 8 bases match TRBD1. The CDR3 DNA reads TGTGCCATCAGCGACAGGGGTGGTTCACCCCTCCACTTT. This codes for CAISDRGGSPLHF.